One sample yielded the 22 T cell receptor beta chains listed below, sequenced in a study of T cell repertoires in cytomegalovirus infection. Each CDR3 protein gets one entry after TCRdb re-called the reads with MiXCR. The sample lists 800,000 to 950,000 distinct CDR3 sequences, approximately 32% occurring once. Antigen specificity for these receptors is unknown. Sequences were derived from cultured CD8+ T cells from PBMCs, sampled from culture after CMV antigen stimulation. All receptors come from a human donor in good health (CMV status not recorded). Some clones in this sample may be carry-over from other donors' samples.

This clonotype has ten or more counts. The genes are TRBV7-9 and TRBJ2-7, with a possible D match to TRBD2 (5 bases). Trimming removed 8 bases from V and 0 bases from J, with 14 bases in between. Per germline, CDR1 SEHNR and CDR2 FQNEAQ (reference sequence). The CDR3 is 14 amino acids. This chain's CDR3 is CASAGELDSYEQYF. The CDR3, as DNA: TGTGCCAGCGCCGGGGAGCTTGACTCCTACGAGCAGTACTTC.

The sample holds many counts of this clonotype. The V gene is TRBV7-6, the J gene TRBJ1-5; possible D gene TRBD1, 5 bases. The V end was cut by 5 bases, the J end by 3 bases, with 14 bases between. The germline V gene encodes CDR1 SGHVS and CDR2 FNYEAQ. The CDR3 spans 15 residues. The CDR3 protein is CASSPSGAPNQPQHF. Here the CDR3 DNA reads TGTGCCAGCAGCCCTAGCGGGGCCCCCAATCAGCCCCAGCATTTT.

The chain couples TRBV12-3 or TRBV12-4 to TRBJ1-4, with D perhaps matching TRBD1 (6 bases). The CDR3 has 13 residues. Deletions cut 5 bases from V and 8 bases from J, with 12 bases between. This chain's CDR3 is CASSGQPREKLFF. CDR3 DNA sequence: TGTGCCAGCAGTGGACAGCCTAGGGAAAAACTGTTTTTT.

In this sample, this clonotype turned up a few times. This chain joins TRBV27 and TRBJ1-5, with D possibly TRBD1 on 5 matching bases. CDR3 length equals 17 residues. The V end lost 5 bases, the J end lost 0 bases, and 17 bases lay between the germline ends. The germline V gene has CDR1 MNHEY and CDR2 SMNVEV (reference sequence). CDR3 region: CASSPLPNRNSNQPQHF. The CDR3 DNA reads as TGTGCCAGCAGTCCCCTACCCAACAGGAATAGCAATCAGCCCCAGCATTTT.

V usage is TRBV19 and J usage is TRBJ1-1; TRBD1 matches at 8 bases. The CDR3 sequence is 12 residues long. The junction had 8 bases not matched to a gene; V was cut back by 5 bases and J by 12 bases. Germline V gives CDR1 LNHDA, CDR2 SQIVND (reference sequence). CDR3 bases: TGTGCCAGTAGTCTAACAGGGGGTGAGACTTTCTTT. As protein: CASSLTGGETFF.

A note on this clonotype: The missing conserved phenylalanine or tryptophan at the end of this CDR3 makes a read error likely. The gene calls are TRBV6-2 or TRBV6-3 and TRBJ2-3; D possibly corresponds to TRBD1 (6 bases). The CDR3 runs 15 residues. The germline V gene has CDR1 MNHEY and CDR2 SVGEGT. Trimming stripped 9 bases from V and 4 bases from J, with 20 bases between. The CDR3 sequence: CASSNRDTGSDTQYV. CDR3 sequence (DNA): TGTGCCAGTAGTAACCGGGACACCGGATCAGATACGCAGTATGTT.

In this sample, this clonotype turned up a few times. This CDR3 reads CASRPPGPASGYTF. As DNA, the CDR3 is TGTGCCAGCAGACCCCCGGGACCGGCGTCAGGCTACACCTTC. The chain is built from TRBV19 and TRBJ1-2; maybe TRBD1 (5 bases). The length of the CDR3 is 14 residues. The V and J ends lost 9 bases and 8 bases respectively, with 22 bases between them. Germline V gives CDR1 LNHDA, CDR2 SQIVND (reference sequence).

In DNA, the CDR3 is TGTGCCACCAGCGCGGACGGATTCACTGAAGCTTTCTTT. Protein: CATSADGFTEAFF. V gene TRBV15 combines with J gene TRBJ1-1; no reliable D call. This CDR3 has 13 residues. The V end was cut by 5 bases, the J end by 4 bases, with 11 bases between. From germline, CDR1 is LNHNV and CDR2 YYDKDF (reference sequence).

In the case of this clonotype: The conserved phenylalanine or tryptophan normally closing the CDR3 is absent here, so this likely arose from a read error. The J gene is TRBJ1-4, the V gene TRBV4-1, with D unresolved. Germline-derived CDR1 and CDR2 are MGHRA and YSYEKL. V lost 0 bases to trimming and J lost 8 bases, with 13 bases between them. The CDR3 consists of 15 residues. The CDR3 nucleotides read TGCGCCAGCAGCCAAGATGGCTTGGCAAGGGAAAAACTGTTTATT. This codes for CASSQDGLAREKLFI.

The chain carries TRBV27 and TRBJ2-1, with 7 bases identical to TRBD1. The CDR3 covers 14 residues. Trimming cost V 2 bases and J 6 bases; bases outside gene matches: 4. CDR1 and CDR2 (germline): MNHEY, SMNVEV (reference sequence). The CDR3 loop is CASSLATGLNEQFF. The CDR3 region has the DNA TGTGCCAGCAGTTTAGCGACAGGGCTCAATGAGCAGTTCTTC.

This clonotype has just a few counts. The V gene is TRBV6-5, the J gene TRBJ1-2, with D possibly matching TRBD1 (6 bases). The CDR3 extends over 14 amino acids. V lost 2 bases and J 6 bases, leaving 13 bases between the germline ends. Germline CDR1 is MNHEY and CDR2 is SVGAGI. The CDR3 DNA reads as TGTGCCAGCAGTTACGGTCCAACAGGGCATGGCTACACCTTC. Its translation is CASSYGPTGHGYTF.

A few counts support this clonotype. CDR3 amino acids: CASSFIAGAPTDTQYF. The CDR3, as DNA: TGTGCCAGCAGCTTTATCGCGGGGGCCCCCACAGATACGCAGTATTTT. The V gene is TRBV7-2, the J gene TRBJ2-3; D is perhaps TRBD2 (7 bases). The CDR3 contains 16 residues. V lost 3 bases, J lost 2 bases, and 15 bases lay in between. Germline V gene data show CDR1 as SGHTA and CDR2 as FQGNSA.

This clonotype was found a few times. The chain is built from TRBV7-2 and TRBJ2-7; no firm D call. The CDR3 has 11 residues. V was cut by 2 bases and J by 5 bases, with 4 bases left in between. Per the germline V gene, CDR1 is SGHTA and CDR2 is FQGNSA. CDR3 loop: CASSLYDEQYV. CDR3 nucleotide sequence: TGTGCCAGCAGCTTATACGACGAGCAGTACGTC.

The DNA for the CDR3 is TGCAGTGCTAGAGATAGTCAGGGGCTAACGAACACTGAAGCTTTCTTT. This translates into CSARDSQGLTNTEAFF. The chain couples TRBV20-1 to TRBJ1-1; D possibly corresponds to TRBD1 (6 bases). V gave up 0 bases and J gave up 1 base, with 15 bases separating them. CDR1 is DFQATT and CDR2 is SNEGSKA in the germline V gene (reference sequence). The CDR3 totals 16 residues.

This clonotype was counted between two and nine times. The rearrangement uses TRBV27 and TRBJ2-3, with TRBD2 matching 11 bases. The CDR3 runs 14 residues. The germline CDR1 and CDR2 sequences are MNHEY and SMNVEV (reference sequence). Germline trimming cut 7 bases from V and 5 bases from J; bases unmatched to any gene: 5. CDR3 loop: CASIAGGLGDTQYF. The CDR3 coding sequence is TGTGCCAGCATAGCGGGGGGGCTTGGAGATACGCAGTATTTT.

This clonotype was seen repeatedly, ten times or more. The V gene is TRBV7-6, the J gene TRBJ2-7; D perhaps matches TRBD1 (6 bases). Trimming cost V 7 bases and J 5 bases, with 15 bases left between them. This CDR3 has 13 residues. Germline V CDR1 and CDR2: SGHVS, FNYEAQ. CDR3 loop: CASNQGQVDEQYF. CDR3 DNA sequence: TGTGCCAGCAACCAGGGGCAGGTAGACGAGCAGTACTTC.

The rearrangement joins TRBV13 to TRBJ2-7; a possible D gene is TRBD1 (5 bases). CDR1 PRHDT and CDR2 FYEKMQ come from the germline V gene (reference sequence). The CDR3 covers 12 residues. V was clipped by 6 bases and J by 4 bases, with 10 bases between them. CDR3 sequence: CASSRTGYEQYF. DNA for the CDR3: TGTGCCAGCAGTCGCACAGGTTACGAGCAGTACTTC.

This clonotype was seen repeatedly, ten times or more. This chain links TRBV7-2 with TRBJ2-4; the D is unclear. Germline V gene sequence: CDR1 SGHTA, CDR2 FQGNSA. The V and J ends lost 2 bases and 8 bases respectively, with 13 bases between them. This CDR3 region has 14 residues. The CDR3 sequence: CASSLLGPRDIQYF. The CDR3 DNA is TGTGCCAGCAGCTTATTAGGGCCCCGGGACATTCAGTACTTC. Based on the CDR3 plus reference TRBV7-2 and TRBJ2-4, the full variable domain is GAGVSQSPSNKVTEKGKDVELRCDPISGHTALYWYRQSLGQGLEFLIYFQGNSAPDKSGLPSDRFSAERTGGSVSTLTIQRTQQEDSAVYLCASSLLGPRDIQYFGAGTRLSVL.

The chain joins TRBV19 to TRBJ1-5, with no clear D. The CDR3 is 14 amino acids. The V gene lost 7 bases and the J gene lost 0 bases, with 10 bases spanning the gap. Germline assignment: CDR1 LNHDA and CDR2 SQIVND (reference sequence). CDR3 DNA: TGTGCCAGTAACCGGAGATATAGCAATCAGCCCCAGCATTTT. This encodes CASNRRYSNQPQHF.

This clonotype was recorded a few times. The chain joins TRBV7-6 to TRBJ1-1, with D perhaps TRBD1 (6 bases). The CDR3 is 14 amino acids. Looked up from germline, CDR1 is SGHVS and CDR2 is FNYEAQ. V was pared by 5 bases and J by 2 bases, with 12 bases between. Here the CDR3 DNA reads TGTGCCAGCAGCGCCCCGGACAGTAACACTGAAGCTTTCTTT. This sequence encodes CASSAPDSNTEAFF.

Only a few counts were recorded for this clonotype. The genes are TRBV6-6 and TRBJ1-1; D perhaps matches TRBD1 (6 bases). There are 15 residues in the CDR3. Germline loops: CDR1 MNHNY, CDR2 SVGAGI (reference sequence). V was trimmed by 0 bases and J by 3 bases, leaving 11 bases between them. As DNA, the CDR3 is TGTGCCAGCAGTTACTCTTCACAGGGATACACTGAAGCTTTCTTT. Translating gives CASSYSSQGYTEAFF.

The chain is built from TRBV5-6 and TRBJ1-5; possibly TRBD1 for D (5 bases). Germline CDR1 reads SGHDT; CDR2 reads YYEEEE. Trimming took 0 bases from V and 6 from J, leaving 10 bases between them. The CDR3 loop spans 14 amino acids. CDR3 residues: CASSLEGAGQPQHF. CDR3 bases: TGTGCCAGCAGCTTGGAAGGGGCTGGTCAGCCCCAGCATTTT.